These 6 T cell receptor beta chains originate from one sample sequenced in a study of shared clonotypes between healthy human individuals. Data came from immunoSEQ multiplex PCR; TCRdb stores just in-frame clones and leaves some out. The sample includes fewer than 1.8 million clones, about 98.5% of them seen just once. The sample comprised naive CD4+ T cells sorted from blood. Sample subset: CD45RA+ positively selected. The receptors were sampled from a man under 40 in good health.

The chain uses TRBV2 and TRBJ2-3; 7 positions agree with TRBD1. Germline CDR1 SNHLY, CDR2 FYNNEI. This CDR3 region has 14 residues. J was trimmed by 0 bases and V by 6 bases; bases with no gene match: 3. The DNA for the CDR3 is TGTGCCAGCAGAGAGACAGGGAGCACAGATACGCAGTATTTT. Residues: CASRETGSTDTQYF.

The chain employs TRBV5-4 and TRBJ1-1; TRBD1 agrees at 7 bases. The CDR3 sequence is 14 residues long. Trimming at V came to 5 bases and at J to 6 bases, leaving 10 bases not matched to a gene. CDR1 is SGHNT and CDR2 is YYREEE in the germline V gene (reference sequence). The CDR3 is CASSLDRDGAEAFF. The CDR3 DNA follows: TGTGCCAGCAGTTTAGACAGGGATGGGGCTGAAGCTTTCTTT.

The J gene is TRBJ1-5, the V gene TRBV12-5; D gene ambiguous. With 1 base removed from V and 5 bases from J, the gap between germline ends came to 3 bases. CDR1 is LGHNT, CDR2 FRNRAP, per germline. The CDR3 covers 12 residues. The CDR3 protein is CASGLADQPQHF. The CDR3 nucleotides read TGTGCTAGTGGTTTGGCCGATCAGCCCCAGCATTTT.

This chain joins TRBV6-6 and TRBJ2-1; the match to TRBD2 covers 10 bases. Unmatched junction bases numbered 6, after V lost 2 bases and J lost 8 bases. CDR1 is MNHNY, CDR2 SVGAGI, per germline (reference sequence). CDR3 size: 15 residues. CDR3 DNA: TGTGCCAGCAGTTACAGGGCTAGCGGGAGTGATGAGCAGTTCTTC. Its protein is CASSYRASGSDEQFF.

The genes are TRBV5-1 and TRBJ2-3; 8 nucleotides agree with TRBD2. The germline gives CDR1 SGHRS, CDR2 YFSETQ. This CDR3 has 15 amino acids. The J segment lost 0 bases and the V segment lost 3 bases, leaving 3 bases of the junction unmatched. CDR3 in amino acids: CASSSTSASTDTQYF. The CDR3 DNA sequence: TGCGCCAGCAGCTCGACTAGCGCCAGCACAGATACGCAGTATTTT.

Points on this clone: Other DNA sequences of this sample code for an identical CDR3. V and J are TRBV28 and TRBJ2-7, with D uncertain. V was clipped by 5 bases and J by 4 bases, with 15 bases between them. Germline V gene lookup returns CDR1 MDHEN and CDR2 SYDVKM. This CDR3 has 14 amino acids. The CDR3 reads CASSLRGRTYEQYF. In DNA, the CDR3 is TGTGCCAGCAGTCTACGAGGACGGACGTACGAGCAGTACTTC.